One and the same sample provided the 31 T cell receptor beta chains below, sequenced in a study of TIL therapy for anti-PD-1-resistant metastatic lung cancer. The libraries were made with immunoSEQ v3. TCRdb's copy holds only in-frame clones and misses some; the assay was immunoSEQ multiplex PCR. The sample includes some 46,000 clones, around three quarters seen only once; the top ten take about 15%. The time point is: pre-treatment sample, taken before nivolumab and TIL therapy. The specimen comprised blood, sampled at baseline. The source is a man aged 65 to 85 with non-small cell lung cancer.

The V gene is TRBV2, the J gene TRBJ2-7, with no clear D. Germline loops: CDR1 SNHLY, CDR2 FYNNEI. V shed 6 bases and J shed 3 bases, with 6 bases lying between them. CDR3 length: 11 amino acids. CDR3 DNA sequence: TGTGCCAGCAGCCCAAACTACGAGCAGTACTTC. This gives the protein CASSPNYEQYF.

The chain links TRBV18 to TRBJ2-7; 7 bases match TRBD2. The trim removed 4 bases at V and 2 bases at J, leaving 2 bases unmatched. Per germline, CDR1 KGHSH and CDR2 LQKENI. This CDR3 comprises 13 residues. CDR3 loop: CASSRGGTYEQYF. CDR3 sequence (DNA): TGTGCCAGCTCACGGGGGGGGACCTACGAGCAGTACTTC.

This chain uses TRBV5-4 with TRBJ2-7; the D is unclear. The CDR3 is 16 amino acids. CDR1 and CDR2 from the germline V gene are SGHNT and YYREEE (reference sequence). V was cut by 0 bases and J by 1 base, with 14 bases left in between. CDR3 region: CASSLGGASGSYEQYF. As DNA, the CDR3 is TGTGCCAGCAGCTTGGGAGGTGCTTCGGGTTCCTACGAGCAGTACTTC.

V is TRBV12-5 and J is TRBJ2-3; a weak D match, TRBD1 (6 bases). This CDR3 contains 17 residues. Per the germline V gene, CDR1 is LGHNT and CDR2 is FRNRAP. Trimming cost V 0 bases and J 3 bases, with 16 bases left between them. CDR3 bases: TGTGCTAGTGGTTTGGTACCCGAGGACAGTTTTACAGATACGCAGTATTTT. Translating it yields CASGLVPEDSFTDTQYF.

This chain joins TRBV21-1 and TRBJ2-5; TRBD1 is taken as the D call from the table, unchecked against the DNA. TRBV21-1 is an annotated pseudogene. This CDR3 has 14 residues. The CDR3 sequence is CASSPGQGKETQYF. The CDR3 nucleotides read TGTGCCAGCAGCCCGGGACAGGGGAAAGAGACCCAGTACTTC.

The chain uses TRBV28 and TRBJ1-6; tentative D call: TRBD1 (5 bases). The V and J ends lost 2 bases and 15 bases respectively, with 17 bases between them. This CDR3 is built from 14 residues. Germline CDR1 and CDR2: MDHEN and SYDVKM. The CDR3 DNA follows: TGTGCCAGCAGTTTAGTCAGGGAAAGCGGGAACCTCCACTTT. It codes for CASSLVRESGNLHF.

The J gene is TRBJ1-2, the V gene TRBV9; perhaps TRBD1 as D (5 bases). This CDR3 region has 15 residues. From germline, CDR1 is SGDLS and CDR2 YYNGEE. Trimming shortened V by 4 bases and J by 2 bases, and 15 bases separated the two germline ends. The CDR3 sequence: CASSPKEGRNYGYTF. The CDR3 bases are TGTGCCAGCAGCCCCAAAGAGGGGCGCAACTATGGCTACACCTTC.

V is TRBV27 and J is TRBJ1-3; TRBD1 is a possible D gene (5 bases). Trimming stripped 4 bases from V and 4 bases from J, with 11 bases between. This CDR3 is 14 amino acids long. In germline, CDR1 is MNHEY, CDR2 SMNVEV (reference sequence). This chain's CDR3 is CASSSSGFGNTIYF. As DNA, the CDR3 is TGTGCCAGCAGTTCCTCAGGGTTCGGAAACACCATATATTTT.

The CDR3 loop is CSARGGQGLNEQFF. The CDR3 nucleotides are TGCAGCGCCCGAGGCGGACAGGGCTTGAATGAGCAGTTCTTC. The V and J genes are TRBV29-1 and TRBJ2-1; TRBD1 aligns across 8 bases. With V trimmed by 7 bases and J by 7 bases, 12 bases remained unmatched. CDR1 is SQVTM, CDR2 ANQGSEA, per germline. There are 14 residues in the CDR3.

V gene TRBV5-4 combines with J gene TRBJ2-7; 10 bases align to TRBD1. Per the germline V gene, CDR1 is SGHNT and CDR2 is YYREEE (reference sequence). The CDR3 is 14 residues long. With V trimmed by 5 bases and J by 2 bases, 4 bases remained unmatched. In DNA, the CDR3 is TGTGCCAGCAGGGGAGGGACAGGGGCCTACGAGCAGTACTTC. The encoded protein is CASRGGTGAYEQYF.

CDR3 bases: TGTGCCAGCAGTAGCAGTTCTGAGGGGACCTACGAGCAGTACTTC. Translating it yields CASSSSSEGTYEQYF. The chain links TRBV28 to TRBJ2-7; D may be TRBD1 or TRBD2 (5 bases each). The CDR3 has 15 residues. The V gene lost 5 bases and the J gene lost 2 bases, with 16 bases spanning the gap. Per the germline V gene, CDR1 is MDHEN and CDR2 is SYDVKM.

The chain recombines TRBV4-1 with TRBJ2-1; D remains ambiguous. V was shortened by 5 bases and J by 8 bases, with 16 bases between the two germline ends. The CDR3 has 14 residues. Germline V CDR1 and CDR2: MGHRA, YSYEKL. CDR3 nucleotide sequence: TGCGCCAGCAGCTCCGCGTCGGTTGCCCATGAGCAGTTCTTC. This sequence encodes CASSSASVAHEQFF.

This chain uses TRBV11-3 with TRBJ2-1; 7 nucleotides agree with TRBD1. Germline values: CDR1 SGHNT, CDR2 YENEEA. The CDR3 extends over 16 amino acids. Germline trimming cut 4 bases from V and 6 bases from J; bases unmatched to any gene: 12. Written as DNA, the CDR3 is TGTGCCAGCAGCTCCTCCGTGTCCGGGACAGCCAATGAGCAGTTCTTC. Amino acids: CASSSSVSGTANEQFF.

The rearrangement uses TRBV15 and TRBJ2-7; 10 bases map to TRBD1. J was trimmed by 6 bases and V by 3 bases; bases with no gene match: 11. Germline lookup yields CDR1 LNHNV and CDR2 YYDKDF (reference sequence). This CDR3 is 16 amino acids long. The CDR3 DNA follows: TGTGCCACCAGCAGGGCTACCGGGACAGGGGCAAGCGAGCAGTACTTC. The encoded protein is CATSRATGTGASEQYF.

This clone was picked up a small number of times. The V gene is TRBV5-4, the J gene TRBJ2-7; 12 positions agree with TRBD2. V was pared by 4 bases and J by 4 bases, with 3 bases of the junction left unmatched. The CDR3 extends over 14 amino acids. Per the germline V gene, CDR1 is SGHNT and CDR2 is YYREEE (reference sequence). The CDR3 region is CASSVGTSGYEQYF. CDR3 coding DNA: TGTGCCAGCAGCGTCGGGACTAGCGGGTACGAGCAGTACTTC.

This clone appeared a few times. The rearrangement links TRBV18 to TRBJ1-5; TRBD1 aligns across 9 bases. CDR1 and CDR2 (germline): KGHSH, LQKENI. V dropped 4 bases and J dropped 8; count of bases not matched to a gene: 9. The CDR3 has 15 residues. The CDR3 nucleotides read TGTGCCAGCTCACGGAATAGACAGGGGGGAGAGCCCCAGCATTTT. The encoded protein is CASSRNRQGGEPQHF.

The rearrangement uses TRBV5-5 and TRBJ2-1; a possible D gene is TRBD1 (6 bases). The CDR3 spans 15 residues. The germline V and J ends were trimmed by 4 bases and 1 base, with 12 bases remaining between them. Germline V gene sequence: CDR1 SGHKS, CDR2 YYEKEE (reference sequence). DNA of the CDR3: TGTGCCAGCAGCCCCCGACAGGAGTCCTACAATGAGCAGTTCTTC. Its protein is CASSPRQESYNEQFF.

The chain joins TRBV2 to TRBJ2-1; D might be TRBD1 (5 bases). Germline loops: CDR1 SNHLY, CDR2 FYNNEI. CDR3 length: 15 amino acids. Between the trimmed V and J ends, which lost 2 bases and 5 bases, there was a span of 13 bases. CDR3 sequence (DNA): TGTGCCAGCAGTGAAAGGCAGGGAATCGACAATGAGCAGTTCTTC. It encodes CASSERQGIDNEQFF.

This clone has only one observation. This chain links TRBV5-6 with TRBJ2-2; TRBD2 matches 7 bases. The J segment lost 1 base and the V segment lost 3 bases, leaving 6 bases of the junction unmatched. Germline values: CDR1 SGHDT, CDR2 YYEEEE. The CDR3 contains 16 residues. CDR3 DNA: TGTGCCAGCAGCTGGGCCAGCGGGGAGAACACCGGGGAGCTGTTTTTT. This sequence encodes CASSWASGENTGELFF.

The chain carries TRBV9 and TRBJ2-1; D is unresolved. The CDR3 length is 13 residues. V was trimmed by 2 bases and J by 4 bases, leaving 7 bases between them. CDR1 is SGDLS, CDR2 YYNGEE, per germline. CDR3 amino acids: CASSVSTYNEQFF. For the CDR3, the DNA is TGTGCCAGCAGCGTTTCGACTTACAATGAGCAGTTCTTC.

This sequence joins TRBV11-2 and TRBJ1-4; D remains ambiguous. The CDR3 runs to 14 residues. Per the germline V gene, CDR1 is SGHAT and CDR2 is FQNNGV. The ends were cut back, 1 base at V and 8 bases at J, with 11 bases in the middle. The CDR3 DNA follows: TGTGCCAGCAGCTTAGTGAGCTCGGGGGAAAAACTGTTTTTT. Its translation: CASSLVSSGEKLFF.

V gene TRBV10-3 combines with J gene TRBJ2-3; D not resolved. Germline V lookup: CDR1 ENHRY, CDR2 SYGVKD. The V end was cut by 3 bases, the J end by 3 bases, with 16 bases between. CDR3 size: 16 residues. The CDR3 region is CAISDLDRRSTDTQYF. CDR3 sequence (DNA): TGTGCCATCAGTGATCTCGACCGGAGATCGACAGATACGCAGTATTTT.

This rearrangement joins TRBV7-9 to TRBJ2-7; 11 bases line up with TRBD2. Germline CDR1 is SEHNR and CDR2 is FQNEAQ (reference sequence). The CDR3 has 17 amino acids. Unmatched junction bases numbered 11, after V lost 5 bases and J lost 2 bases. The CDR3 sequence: CASSEELAGVRPYEQYF. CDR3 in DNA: TGTGCCAGCAGCGAAGAACTAGCGGGAGTGAGACCCTACGAGCAGTACTTC.

The CDR3 DNA reads TGTGCCACGTCCCAGGGGTCCAAAAACATTCAGTACTTC. It is translated as CATSQGSKNIQYF. The chain links TRBV10-3 to TRBJ2-4; the D gene is possibly TRBD1 (6 bases). The germline CDR1 and CDR2 sequences are ENHRY and SYGVKD. V was pared by 10 bases and J by 2 bases, with 12 bases between. The CDR3 sequence is 13 residues long.

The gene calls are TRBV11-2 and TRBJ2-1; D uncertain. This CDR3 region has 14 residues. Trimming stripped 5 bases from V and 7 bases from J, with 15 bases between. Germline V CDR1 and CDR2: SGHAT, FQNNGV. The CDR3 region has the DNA TGTGCCAGCAGCCCTCGGACCGCGATGAATGAGCAGTTCTTC. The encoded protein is CASSPRTAMNEQFF.

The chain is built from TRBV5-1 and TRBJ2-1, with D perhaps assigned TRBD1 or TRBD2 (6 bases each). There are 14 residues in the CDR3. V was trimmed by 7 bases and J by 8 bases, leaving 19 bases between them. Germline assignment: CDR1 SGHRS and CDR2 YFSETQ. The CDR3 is CASFPGATNDEQFF. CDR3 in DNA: TGCGCCAGCTTCCCGGGGGCGACTAACGATGAGCAGTTCTTC.

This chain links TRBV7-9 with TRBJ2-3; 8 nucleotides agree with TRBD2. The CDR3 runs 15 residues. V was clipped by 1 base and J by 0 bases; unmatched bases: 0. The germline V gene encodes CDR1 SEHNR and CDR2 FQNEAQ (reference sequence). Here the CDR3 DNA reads TGTGCCAGCAGCTTAGAGCGGGGGAGCACAGATACGCAGTATTTT. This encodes CASSLERGSTDTQYF. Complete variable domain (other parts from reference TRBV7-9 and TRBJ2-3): DTGVSQNPRHKITKRGQNVTFRCDPISEHNRLYWYRQTLGQGPEFLTYFQNEAQLEKSRLLSDRFSAERPKGSFSTLEIQRTEQGDSAMYLCASSLERGSTDTQYFGPGTRLTVL.

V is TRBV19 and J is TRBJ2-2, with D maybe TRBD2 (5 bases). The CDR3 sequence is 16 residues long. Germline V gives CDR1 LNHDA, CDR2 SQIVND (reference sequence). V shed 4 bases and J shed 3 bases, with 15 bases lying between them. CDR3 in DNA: TGTGCCAGTAGTAGGATAAGAGCGCGGGACACCGGGGAGCTGTTTTTT. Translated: CASSRIRARDTGELFF.

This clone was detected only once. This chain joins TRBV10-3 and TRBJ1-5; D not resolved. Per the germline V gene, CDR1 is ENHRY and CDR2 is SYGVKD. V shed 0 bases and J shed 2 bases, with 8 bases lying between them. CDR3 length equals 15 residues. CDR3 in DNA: TGTGCCATCAGTGAGTCGGCGGGAGGCAATCAGCCCCAGCATTTT. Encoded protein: CAISESAGGNQPQHF.

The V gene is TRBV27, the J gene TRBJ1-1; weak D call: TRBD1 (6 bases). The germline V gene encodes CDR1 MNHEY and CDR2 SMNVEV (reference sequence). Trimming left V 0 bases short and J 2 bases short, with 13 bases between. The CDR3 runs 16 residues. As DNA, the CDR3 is TGTGCCAGCAGTTTATCCCCGGACAGTCTCAACACTGAAGCTTTCTTT. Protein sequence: CASSLSPDSLNTEAFF.

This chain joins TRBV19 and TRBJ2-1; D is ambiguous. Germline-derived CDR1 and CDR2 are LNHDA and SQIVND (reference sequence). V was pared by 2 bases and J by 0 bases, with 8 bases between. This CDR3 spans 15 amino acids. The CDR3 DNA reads TGTGCCAGTAGTATACAGGATCTCTCCTACAATGAGCAGTTCTTC. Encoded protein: CASSIQDLSYNEQFF.